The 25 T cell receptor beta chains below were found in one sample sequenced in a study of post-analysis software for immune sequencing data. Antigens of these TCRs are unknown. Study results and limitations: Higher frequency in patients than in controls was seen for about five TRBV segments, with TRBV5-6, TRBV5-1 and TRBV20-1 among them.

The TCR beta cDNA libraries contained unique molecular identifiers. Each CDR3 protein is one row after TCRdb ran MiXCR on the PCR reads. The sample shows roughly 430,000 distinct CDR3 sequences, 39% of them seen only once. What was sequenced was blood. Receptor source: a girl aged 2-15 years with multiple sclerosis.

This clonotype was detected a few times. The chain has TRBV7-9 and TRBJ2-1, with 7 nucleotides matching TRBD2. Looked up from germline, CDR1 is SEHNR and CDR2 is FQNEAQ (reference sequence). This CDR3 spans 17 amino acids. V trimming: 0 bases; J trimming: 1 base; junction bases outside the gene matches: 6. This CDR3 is CASSLAVREKSYNEQFF. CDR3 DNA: TGTGCCAGCAGCTTAGCCGTGCGGGAGAAGTCCTACAATGAGCAGTTCTTC. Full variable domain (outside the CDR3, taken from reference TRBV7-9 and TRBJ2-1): DTGVSQNPRHKITKRGQNVTFRCDPISEHNRLYWYRQTLGQGPEFLTYFQNEAQLEKSRLLSDRFSAERPKGSFSTLEIQRTEQGDSAMYLCASSLAVREKSYNEQFFGPGTRLTVL.

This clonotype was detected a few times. CDR3 residues: CASSFDSKQYF. CDR3 coding DNA: TGTGCCAGCAGTTTCGACAGTAAGCAGTACTTC. The chain links TRBV12-3 or TRBV12-4 to TRBJ2-5; tentative D call: TRBD1 (5 bases). The V end lost 3 bases, the J end lost 11 bases, and 10 bases lay between the germline ends. The CDR3 spans 11 residues.

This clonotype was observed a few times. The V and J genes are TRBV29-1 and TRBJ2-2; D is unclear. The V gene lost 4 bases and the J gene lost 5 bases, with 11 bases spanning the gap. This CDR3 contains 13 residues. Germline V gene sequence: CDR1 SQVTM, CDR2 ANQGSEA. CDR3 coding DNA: TGCAGCGTTGCCGGGCTGCTAACCGGGGAGCTGTTTTTT. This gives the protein CSVAGLLTGELFF.

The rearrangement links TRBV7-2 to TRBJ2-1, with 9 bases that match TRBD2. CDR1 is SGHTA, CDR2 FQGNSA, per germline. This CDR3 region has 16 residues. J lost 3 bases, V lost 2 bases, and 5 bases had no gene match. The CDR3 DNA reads TGTGCCAGCAGCTTAAGGCTAGCGGGGAACTACAATGAGCAGTTCTTC. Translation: CASSLRLAGNYNEQFF.

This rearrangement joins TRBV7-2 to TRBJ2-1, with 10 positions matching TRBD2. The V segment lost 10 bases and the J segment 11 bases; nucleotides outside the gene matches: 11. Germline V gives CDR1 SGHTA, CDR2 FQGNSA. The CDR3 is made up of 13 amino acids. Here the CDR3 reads CAIKGASGSKQFF. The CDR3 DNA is TGTGCCATCAAAGGGGCTAGCGGGAGTAAGCAGTTCTTC.

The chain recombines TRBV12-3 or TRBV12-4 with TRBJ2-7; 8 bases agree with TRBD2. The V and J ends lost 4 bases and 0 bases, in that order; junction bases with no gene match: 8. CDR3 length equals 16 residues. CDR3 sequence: CASSSGELAASYEQYF. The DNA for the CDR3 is TGTGCCAGCAGTTCGGGGGAACTAGCGGCCTCCTACGAGCAGTACTTC.

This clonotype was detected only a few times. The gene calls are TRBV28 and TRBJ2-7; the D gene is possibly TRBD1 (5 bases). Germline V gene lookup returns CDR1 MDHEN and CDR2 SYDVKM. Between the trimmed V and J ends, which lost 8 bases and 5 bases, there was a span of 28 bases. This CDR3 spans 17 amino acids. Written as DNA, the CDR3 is TGTGCCAGCCTCCGCACAATGCCCCCCATCAGGGTAAACGAGCAGTACTTC. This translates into CASLRTMPPIRVNEQYF.

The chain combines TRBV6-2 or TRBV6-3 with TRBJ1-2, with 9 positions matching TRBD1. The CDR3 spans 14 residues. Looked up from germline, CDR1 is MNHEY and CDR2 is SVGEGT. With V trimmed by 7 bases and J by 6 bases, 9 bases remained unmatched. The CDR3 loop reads CASTEMGQGHGYTF. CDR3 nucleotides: TGTGCCAGCACCGAGATGGGACAGGGTCATGGCTACACCTTC.

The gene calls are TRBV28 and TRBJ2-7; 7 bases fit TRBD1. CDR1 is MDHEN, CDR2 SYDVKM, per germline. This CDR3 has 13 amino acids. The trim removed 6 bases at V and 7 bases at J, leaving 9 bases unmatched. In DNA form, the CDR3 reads TGTGCCAGCAGGGTTGACAGGGCCGTTGAGCAGTACTTC. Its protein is CASRVDRAVEQYF.

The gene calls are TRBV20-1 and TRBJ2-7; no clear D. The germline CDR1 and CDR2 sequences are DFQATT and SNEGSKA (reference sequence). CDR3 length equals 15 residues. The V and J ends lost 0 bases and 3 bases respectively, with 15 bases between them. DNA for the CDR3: TGCAGTGCTAGAGATAAAAGGTTCTTACGCTACGAGCAGTACTTC. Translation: CSARDKRFLRYEQYF.

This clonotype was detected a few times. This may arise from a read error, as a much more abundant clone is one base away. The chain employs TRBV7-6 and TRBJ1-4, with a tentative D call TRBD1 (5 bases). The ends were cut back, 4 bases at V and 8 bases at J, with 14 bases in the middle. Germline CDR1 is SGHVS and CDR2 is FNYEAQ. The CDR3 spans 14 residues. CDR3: CASSWSGRVEKLFF. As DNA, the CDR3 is TGTGCCAGCAGCTGGTCGGGCAGGGTCGAAAAACTGTTTTTT.

The CDR3 bases are TGTGCCAGCAGCTCCCTAGCGGGGGCCCCCGAGACCCAGTACTTC. Amino acid sequence: CASSSLAGAPETQYF. The chain has TRBV5-5 and TRBJ2-5; 10 bases are a match to TRBD2. Germline V lookup: CDR1 SGHKS, CDR2 YYEKEE (reference sequence). This CDR3 is 15 amino acids long. The trim removed 3 bases at V and 5 bases at J, leaving 7 bases unmatched.

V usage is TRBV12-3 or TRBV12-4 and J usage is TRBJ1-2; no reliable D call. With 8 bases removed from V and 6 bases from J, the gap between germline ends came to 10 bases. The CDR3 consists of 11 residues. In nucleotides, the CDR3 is TGTGCCAGCCGTACTCTCGATGGCTACACCTTC. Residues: CASRTLDGYTF.

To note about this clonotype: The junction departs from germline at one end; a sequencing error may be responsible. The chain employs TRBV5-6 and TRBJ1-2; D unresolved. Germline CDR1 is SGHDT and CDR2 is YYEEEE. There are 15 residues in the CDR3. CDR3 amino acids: CASNLSSWTVDGYTF. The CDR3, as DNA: TGTGCCAGCAACTTGTCGAGTTGGACGGTAGATGGCTACACCTTC.

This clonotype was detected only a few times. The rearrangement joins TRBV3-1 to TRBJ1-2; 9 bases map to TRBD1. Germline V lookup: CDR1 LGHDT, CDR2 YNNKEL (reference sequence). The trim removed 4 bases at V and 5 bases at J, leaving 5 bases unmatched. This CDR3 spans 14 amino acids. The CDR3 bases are TGTGCCAGCAGCCCGACCGGGACAGGGTATGGCTACACCTTC. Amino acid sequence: CASSPTGTGYGYTF.

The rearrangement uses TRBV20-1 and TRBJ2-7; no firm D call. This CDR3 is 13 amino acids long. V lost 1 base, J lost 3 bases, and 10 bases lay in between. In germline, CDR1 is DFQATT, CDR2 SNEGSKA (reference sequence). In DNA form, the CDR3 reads TGCAGTGCTAGAGGACTGGAATTCTACGAGCAGTACTTC. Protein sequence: CSARGLEFYEQYF.

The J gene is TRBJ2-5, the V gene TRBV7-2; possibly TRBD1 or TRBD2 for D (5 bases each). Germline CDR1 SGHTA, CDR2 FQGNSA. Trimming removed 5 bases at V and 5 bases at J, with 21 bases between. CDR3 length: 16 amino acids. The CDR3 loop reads CASSPTPGTAWETQYF. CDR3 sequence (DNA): TGTGCCAGCAGCCCAACACCAGGGACCGCTTGGGAGACCCAGTACTTC.

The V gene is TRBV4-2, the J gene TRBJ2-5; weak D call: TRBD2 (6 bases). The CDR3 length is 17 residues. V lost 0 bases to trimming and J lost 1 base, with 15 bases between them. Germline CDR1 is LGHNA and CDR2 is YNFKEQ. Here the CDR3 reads CASSQDLRGGVQETQYF. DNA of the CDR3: TGTGCCAGCAGCCAAGATCTTAGAGGCGGGGTCCAAGAGACCCAGTACTTC.

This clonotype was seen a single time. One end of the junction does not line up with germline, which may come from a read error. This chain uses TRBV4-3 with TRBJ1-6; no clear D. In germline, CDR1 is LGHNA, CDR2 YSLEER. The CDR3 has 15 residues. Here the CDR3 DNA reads TGCGCTAGCAGCCGAAAGACAACCTATAATTCACCCCTCCACTTT. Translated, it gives CASSRKTTYNSPLHF.

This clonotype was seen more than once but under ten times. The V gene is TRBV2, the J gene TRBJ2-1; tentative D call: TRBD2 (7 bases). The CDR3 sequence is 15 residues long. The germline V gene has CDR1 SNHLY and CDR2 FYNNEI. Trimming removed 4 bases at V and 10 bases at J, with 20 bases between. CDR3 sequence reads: CASSALRGGLEEQFF. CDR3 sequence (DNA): TGTGCCAGCAGTGCCCTCAGGGGCGGACTAGAAGAGCAGTTCTTC. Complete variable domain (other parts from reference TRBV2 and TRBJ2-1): EPEVTQTPSHQVTQMGQEVILRCVPISNHLYFYWYRQILGQKVEFLVSFYNNEISEKSEIFDDQFSVERPDGSNFTLKIRSTKLEDSAMYFCASSALRGGLEEQFFGPGTRLTVL.

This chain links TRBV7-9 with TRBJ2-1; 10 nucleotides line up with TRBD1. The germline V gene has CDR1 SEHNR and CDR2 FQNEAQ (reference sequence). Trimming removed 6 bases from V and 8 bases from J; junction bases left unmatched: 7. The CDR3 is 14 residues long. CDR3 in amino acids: CASRGRDRGYEQFF. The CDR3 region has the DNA TGTGCCAGCAGGGGTCGGGACAGGGGCTATGAGCAGTTCTTC.

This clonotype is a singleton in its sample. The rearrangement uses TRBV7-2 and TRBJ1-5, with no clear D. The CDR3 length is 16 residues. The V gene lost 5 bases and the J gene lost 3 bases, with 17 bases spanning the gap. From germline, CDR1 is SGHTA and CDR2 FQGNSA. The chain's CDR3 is CASSQMDPGNNQPQHF. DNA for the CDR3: TGTGCCAGCAGCCAAATGGACCCAGGTAACAATCAGCCCCAGCATTTT.

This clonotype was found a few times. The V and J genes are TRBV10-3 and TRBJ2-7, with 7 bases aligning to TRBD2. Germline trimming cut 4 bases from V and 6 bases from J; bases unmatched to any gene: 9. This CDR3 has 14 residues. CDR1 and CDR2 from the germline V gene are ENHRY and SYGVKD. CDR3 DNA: TGTGCCATCAGTGGACCGACTAGCTATAGCGAGCAGTACTTC. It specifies CAISGPTSYSEQYF.

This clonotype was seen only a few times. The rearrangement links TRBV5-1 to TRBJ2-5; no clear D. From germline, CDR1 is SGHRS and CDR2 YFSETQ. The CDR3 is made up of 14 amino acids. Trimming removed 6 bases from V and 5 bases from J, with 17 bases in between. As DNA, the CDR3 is TGCGCCAGCATGAGTAATAAGGGAAGGGAGACCCAGTACTTC. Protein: CASMSNKGRETQYF. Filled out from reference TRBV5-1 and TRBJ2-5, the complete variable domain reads KAGVTQTPRYLIKTRGQQVTLSCSPISGHRSVSWYQQTPGQGLQFLFEYFSETQRNKGNFPGRFSGRQFSNSRSEMNVSTLELGDSALYLCASMSNKGRETQYFGPGTRLLVL.

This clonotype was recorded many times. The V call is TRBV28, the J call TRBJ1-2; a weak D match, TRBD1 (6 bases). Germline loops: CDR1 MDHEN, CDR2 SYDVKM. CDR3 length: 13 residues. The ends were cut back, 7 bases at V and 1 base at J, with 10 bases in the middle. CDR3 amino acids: CASTRDNNYGYTF. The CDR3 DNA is TGTGCCAGCACTCGGGACAATAACTATGGCTACACCTTC.